The entry below gives a single TCR beta chain sequence along with its context. CDR3 size: 11 residues. Trimming removed 6 bases from V and 1 base from J, with 3 bases in between. Per the germline V gene, CDR1 is MDHEN and CDR2 is SYDVKM. Unique molecular identifiers were incorporated when the TCRbeta library was constructed. TCRdb analysed the PCR reads with MiXCR anew, one entry per CDR3 protein. Among fewer than 550,000 distinct CDR3 sequences listed, 11% were seen once. The data belong to a study of T-cell reconstitution after alpha-beta-depleted transplantation in children. The J gene is TRBJ1-1, the V gene TRBV28; D gene unclear. Sequenced material: PBMCs from the stem cell graft donor, taken from the stem cell graft. The clonotype comes from a human donor who donated a stem cell graft to a child with acute myeloid leukemia. CDR3 coding DNA: TGTGCCAGCAGGACGAACACTGAAGCTTTCTTT. Its protein is CASRTNTEAFF.